These T cell receptor beta chains were read from a single sample in a study of cytomegalovirus exposure and HLA in healthy donors. Repertoires were generated with immunoSEQ multiplex PCR, while TCRdb's copy carries only in-frame clones and drops some. The data show about 120,000 clones, with around 76% seen just once and 30% held by the top ten. Sequencing was performed on PBMCs. These TCRs come from a man aged 60 to 69 in good health and CMV-seropositive. Both conserved end residues are part of each CDR3. Each record gives: D gene, J gene, V gene, clone size, CDR3 protein, CDR3 DNA. The D gene is left open where the match is weak. Clone sizes are given selectively: once, few, many, or a class where the clone is expanded.

D: TRBD2
J: TRBJ2-1
V: TRBV7-3
size: -
CDR3: CASSPRGLAANEQFF
DNA: TGTGCCAGCAGCCCACGGGGACTAGCGGCCAATGAGCAGTTCTTC

D: TRBD1
J: TRBJ1-5
V: TRBV6-1
size: -
CDR3: CASSEMVGQVTQPQHF
DNA: TGTGCCAGCAGTGAAATGGTGGGACAGGTCACGCAGCCCCAGCATTTT

D: -
J: TRBJ2-7
V: TRBV5-1
size: -
CDR3: CASSLAASEKYEQYF
DNA: TGTGCCAGCAGCTTGGCGGCTAGCGAGAAATACGAGCAGTACTTC

D: -
J: TRBJ2-1
V: TRBV29-1
size: -
CDR3: CSVEGYEYNEQFF
DNA: TGCAGCGTTGAAGGCTACGAATACAATGAGCAGTTCTTC

D: -
J: TRBJ2-2
V: TRBV7-3
size: -
CDR3: CASSPKGLGGAGELFF
DNA: TGTGCCAGCAGCCCTAAGGGGCTAGGGGGGGCCGGGGAGTTGTTTTTT

D: TRBD2
J: TRBJ2-1
V: TRBV27
size: once
CDR3: CASSVLAGAEQFF
DNA: TGTGCCAGCAGTGTCCTAGCGGGAGCTGAGCAGTTCTTC

D: -
J: TRBJ1-1
V: TRBV19
size: few
CDR3: CASSMTVNTEAFF
DNA: TGTGCCAGTAGTATGACAGTGAACACTGAAGCTTTCTTT

D: TRBD1
J: TRBJ2-5
V: TRBV5-1
size: -
CDR3: CASSYGTGVKLETQYF
DNA: TGCGCCAGCAGCTACGGGACAGGGGTTAAGTTGGAGACCCAGTACTTC

D: TRBD2
J: TRBJ2-1
V: TRBV6-1
size: few
CDR3: CASSLAGLSYNEQFF
DNA: TGTGCCAGCAGCTTAGCGGGCCTCTCCTACAATGAGCAGTTCTTC

D: TRBD1
J: TRBJ1-6
V: TRBV2
size: -
CDR3: CASSDRQGVDSPLHF
DNA: TGTGCCAGCAGTGACAGACAGGGAGTGGATTCACCCCTCCACTTT

D: TRBD1
J: TRBJ1-4
V: TRBV7-8
size: -
CDR3: CASSLGTGGGLNEKLFF
DNA: TGTGCCAGCAGCTTAGGGACAGGAGGAGGCCTTAATGAAAAACTGTTTTTT

D: TRBD1
J: TRBJ2-2
V: TRBV5-1
size: -
CDR3: CASSKGQGAVGELFF
DNA: TGCGCCAGCAGCAAAGGACAGGGGGCAGTCGGGGAGCTGTTTTTT

D: TRBD1
J: TRBJ1-1
V: TRBV6-1
size: -
CDR3: CASRLTGGAGTEAFF
DNA: TGTGCCAGCAGACTGACAGGGGGCGCCGGCACTGAAGCTTTCTTT

D: TRBD1
J: TRBJ2-5
V: TRBV6-6
size: -
CDR3: CASSYGRGHETQYF
DNA: TGTGCCAGCAGTTATGGCAGGGGGCATGAGACCCAGTACTTC

D: -
J: TRBJ1-4
V: TRBV4-1
size: -
CDR3: CASSQTLSHEKLFF
DNA: TGCGCCAGCAGCCAGACTCTTTCCCATGAAAAACTGTTTTTT